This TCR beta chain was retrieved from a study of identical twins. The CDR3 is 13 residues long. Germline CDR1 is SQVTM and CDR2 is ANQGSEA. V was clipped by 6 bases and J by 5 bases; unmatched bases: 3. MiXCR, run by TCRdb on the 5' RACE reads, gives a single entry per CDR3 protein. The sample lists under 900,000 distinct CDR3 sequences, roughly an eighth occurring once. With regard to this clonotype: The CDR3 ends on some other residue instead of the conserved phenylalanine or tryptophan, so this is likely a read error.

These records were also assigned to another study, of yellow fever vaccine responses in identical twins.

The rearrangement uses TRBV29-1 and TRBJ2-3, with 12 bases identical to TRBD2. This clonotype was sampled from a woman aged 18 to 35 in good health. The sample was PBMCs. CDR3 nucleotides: TGCAGCGTGGCGACTAGCGGGAGAGATACGCAGTATTTA. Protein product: CSVATSGRDTQYL.